This T cell receptor (beta chain) was retrieved from a study of preoperative IRX-2 immunotherapy in early breast cancer. TCRdb's copy holds only in-frame clones and misses some; the assay was immunoSEQ multiplex PCR. The table has 3,000 to 4,000 clones, 80% seen once. Treatment: preoperative locoregional IRX-2 cytokine immunotherapy. Patients received preoperative, locoregional IRX-2 cytokine immunotherapy in a phase Ib study. The CDR3 is 15 amino acids. V dropped 0 bases and J dropped 2; count of bases not matched to a gene: 2. Germline lookup yields CDR1 SGDLS and CDR2 YYNGEE. Sequencing used tumor tissue, obtained before IRX-2 immunotherapy. J is TRBJ2-1 and V is TRBV9, with 7 bases aligning to TRBD2. The clonotype originates from a human donor with breast cancer. This CDR3 reads CASSVAGGTYNEQFF. In DNA form, the CDR3 reads TGTGCCAGCAGCGTAGCGGGAGGAACCTACAATGAGCAGTTCTTC.